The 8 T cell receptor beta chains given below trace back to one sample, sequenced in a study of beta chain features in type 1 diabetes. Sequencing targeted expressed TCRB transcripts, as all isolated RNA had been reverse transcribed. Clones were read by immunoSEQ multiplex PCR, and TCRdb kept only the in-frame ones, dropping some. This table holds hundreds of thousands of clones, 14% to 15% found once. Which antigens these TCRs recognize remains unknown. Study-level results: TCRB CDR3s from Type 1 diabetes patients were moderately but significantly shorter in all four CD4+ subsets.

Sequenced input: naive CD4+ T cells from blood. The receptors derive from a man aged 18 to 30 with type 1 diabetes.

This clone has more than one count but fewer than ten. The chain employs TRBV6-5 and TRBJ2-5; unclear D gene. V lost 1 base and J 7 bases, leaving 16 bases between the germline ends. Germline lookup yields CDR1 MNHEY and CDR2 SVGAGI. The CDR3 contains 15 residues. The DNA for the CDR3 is TGTGCCAGCAGTTACTACGGGTCTGGTAGTGGGACCCAGTACTTC. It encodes CASSYYGSGSGTQYF.

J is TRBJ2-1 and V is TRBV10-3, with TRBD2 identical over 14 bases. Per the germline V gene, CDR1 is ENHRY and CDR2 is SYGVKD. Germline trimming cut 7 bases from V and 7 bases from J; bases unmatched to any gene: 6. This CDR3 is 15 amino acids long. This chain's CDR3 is CAITRLAGGENEQFF. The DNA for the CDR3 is TGTGCCATCACCCGACTAGCGGGGGGGGAAAATGAGCAGTTCTTC.

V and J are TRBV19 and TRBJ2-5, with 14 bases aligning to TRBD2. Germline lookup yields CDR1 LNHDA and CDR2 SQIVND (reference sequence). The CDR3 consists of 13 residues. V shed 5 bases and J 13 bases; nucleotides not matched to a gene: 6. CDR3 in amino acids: CASSEGLAGAVYF. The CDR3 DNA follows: TGTGCCAGTAGTGAGGGACTAGCGGGAGCGGTGTACTTC. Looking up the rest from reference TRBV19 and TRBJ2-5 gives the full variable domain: DGGITQSPKYLFRKEGQNVTLSCEQNLNHDAMYWYRQDPGQGLRLIYYSQIVNDFQKGDIAEGYSVSREKKESFPLTVTSAQKNPTAFYLCASSEGLAGAVYFGPGTRLLVL.

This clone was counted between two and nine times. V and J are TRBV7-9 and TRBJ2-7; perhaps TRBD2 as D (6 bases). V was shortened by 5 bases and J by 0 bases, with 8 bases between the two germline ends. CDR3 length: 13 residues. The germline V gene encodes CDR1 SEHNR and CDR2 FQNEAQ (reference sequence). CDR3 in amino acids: CASSVTSSYEQYF. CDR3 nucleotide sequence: TGTGCCAGCAGCGTGACTAGCTCCTACGAGCAGTACTTC.

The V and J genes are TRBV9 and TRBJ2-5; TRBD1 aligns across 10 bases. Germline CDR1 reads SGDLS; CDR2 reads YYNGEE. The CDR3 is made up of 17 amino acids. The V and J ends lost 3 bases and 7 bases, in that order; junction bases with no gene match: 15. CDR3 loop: CASSDRDRGSYVGTQYF. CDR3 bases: TGTGCCAGCAGCGACCGGGACAGGGGCTCGTATGTCGGGACCCAGTACTTC.

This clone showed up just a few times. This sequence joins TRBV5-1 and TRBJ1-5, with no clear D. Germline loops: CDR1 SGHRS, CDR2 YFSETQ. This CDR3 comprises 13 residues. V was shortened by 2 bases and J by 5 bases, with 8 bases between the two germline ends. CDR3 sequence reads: CASSFEGDQPQHF. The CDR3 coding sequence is TGCGCCAGCAGCTTCGAAGGAGATCAGCCCCAGCATTTT.

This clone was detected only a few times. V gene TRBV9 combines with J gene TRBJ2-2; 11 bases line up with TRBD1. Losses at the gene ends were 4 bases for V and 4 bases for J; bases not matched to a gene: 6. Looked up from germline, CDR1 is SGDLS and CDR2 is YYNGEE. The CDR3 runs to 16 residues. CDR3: CASSKTGTGGTGELFF. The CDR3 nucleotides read TGTGCCAGCAGCAAGACCGGGACAGGGGGCACCGGGGAGCTGTTTTTT.

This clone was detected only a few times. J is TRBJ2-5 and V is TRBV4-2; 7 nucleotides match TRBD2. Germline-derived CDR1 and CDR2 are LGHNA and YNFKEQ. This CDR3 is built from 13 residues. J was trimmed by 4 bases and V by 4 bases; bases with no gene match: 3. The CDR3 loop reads CASSPPGGETQYF. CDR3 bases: TGTGCCAGCAGCCCCCCGGGGGGAGAGACCCAGTACTTC.